The sample holds many counts of the clone carrying this TCR beta chain. The source of the sample is a study of low-dose radiotherapy and immunotherapy resistance in tumors. Study-wide background: The 200 mg/m2 dose of intravenous cyclophosphamide was given every two weeks, one day before radiation and immunotherapy.

Stated time point: before trial treatment. Gene-specific TRAV and TRBV primers were used for first-strand cDNA, covering alpha and beta chains. Over approximately 20 PCR cycles, TCRs were amplified from a constant-region primer and V-primer adapter. TCRdb analysed the reads with MiXCR anew, one entry per CDR3 protein. The sample holds over 70,000 distinct CDR3 sequences, around a third seen once. The sample was PBMCs, taken before treatment. The clonotype was recovered from a female donor with ovarian cancer.

The CDR3 DNA reads as TGTGCCACCAGTGTGACAGGCTCCTACGAGCAGTACTTC. Its protein product is CATSVTGSYEQYF. The rearrangement links TRBV24-1 to TRBJ2-7; a possible D gene is TRBD1 (6 bases). The V end was cut by 5 bases, the J end by 0 bases, with 7 bases between. This CDR3 has 13 amino acids. From germline, CDR1 is KGHDR and CDR2 SFDVKD.